The source of this T cell receptor beta chain is a study of cytomegalovirus exposure and HLA in healthy donors. The wider study: Later analysis reported that the 120 or so validation repertoires shared the platform of the approximately 670 first-cohort repertoires. Whole-study results and caveats: Diagnosis of cytomegalovirus status made by the classifier reportedly showed high specificity and sensitivity. In vitro testing confirmed a few CMV-associated chains as specific for CMV antigens.

Profiled with immunoSEQ multiplex PCR; TCRdb holds only in-frame clones, not every one. The sample has over 75,000 clones, approximately 91% seen once. About this clone itself: Its specificity is not known.

Trimming stripped 4 bases from V and 5 bases from J, with 17 bases between. The CDR3 runs 15 residues. Germline CDR1 is SGHAT and CDR2 is FQNNGV. The sequenced sample was PBMCs. The origin of this receptor is a young man in good health and CMV-seronegative. The chain uses TRBV11-2 and TRBJ2-5; a weak D match, TRBD1 (7 bases). CDR3 amino acids: CASSSTKTGRETQYF. Written as DNA, the CDR3 is TGTGCCAGCAGCTCTACCAAGACAGGGAGGGAGACCCAGTACTTC.